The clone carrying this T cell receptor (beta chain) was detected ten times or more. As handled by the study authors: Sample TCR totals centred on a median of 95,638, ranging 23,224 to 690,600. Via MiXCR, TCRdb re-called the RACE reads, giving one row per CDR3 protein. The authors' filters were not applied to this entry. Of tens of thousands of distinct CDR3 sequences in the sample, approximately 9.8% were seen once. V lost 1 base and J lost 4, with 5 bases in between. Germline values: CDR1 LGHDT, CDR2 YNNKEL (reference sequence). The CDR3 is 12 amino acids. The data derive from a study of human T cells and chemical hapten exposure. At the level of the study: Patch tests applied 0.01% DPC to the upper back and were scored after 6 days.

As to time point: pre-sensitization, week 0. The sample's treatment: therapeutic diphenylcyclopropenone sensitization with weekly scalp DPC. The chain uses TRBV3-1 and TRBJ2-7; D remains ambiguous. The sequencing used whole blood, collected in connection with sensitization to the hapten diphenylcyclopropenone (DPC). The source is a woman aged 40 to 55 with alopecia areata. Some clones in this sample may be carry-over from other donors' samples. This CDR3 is CASSQVAYEQYF. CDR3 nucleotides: TGTGCCAGCAGCCAAGTCGCTTACGAGCAGTACTTC.